A single sample gave rise to the 4 T cell receptor beta chains below, sequenced in a study of cytomegalovirus exposure and HLA in healthy donors. PCR amplification relied on 60 Vbeta primers (plus 13 Jbeta primers). Profiling relied on immunoSEQ multiplex PCR, and the TCRdb table lists in-frame clones only, not all of them. In the table there are 150,000 to 200,000 clones, around 78% of which are singletons. The sample taken for sequencing was PBMCs. All receptors come from a woman in her thirties or forties in good health and CMV-seropositive.

The chain employs TRBV5-1 and TRBJ1-4, with 7 bases lining up with TRBD1. This CDR3 contains 14 residues. The junction had 9 bases not matched to a gene; V was cut back by 5 bases and J by 8 bases. Germline V gene lookup returns CDR1 SGHRS and CDR2 YFSETQ. The CDR3 DNA reads TGCGCCAGCAGTTCGGGACAGCGAGGGGAAAAACTGTTTTTT. The encoded protein is CASSSGQRGEKLFF.

This clone has just a few counts. V is TRBV28 and J is TRBJ1-2, with D possibly TRBD1 on 5 matching bases. The CDR3 totals 16 residues. Germline V gene sequence: CDR1 MDHEN, CDR2 SYDVKM. V was trimmed by 3 bases and J by 0 bases, leaving 14 bases between them. CDR3 in amino acids: CASSFDSAGTNYGYTF. CDR3 bases: TGTGCCAGCAGTTTTGACAGCGCCGGAACTAACTATGGCTACACCTTC.

The gene calls are TRBV18 and TRBJ1-5; TRBD1 matches 7 bases. CDR1 KGHSH and CDR2 LQKENI come from the germline V gene. V was pared by 3 bases and J by 6 bases, with 2 bases of the junction left unmatched. The CDR3 extends over 13 amino acids. The CDR3 sequence: CASSPGQVQPQHF. For the CDR3, the DNA is TGTGCCAGCTCACCCGGACAGGTTCAGCCCCAGCATTTT.

Here the CDR3 reads CASSWGTGESAPLHF. The CDR3 nucleotides read TGTGCCAGCAGCTGGGGGACAGGGGAGAGTGCACCCCTCCACTTT. The chain is built from TRBV7-8 and TRBJ1-6; 10 bases align to TRBD1. The trim removed 4 bases at V and 11 bases at J, leaving 8 bases unmatched. The CDR3 length is 15 residues. The germline CDR1 and CDR2 sequences are SGHVS and FQNEAQ.